Below are 20 T cell receptor beta chains sequenced from a single sample in a study of shared clonotypes between healthy human individuals. Some clones are missing from TCRdb's copy, which holds only in-frame ones; the method was immunoSEQ multiplex PCR. Of 2,500,000 or so clones in the sample, 85% to 95% were seen once. What was sequenced was naive CD4+ T cells from PBMCs. Subset denoted: CD45RA+ positively selected. The receptors were gathered from a man between 18 and 35 years old in good health. Some clones in this sample may be carry-over from other donors' samples.

The chain has TRBV28 and TRBJ1-6; 9 bases fit TRBD1. This CDR3 contains 15 residues. With 7 bases clipped from V and 8 bases from J, the junction kept 9 bases outside the gene matches. The germline gives CDR1 MDHEN, CDR2 SYDVKM. This CDR3 is CASNTGGRGDSPLHF. The CDR3 DNA is TGTGCCAGCAATACAGGGGGCAGGGGCGATTCACCCCTCCACTTT.

The chain carries TRBV9 and TRBJ2-5; D remains ambiguous. Germline loops: CDR1 SGDLS, CDR2 YYNGEE. Between the trimmed V and J ends, which lost 4 bases and 4 bases, there was a span of 14 bases. The CDR3 runs 14 residues. In DNA form, the CDR3 reads TGTGCCAGCAGCCTTGACCGGTGGGGAGAGACCCAGTACTTC. Amino acids: CASSLDRWGETQYF. Supplemented by reference TRBV9 and TRBJ2-5, the full variable domain reads DSGVTQTPKHLITATGQRVTLRCSPRSGDLSVYWYQQSLDQGLQFLIQYYNGEERAKGNILERFSAQQFPDLHSELNLSSLELGDSALYFCASSLDRWGETQYFGPGTRLLVL.

The genes are TRBV28 and TRBJ1-2, with 7 bases identical to TRBD1. The germline gives CDR1 MDHEN, CDR2 SYDVKM. This CDR3 is 15 amino acids long. V shed 0 bases and J 2 bases; nucleotides not matched to a gene: 3. The CDR3 sequence: CASSLWPGQNYGYTF. DNA of the CDR3: TGTGCCAGCAGTTTATGGCCGGGACAGAACTATGGCTACACCTTC.

The rearrangement uses TRBV29-1 and TRBJ1-2; D not certain. V lost 4 bases to trimming and J lost 4 bases, with 10 bases between them. The CDR3 length is 12 residues. The germline V gene encodes CDR1 SQVTM and CDR2 ANQGSEA. This CDR3 reads CSVGSVGYGYTF. In DNA, the CDR3 is TGCAGCGTTGGGTCCGTCGGCTATGGCTACACCTTC. Full variable domain (remainder filled in from reference TRBV29-1 and TRBJ1-2): SAVISQKPSRDICQRGTSLTIQCQVDSQVTMMFWYRQQPGQSLTLIATANQGSEATYESGFVIDKFPISRPNLTFSTLTVSNMSPEDSSIYLCSVGSVGYGYTFGSGTRLTVV.

The rearrangement uses TRBV7-3 and TRBJ2-5; D is tentatively TRBD1 or TRBD2 (7 bases each). V lost 2 bases to trimming and J lost 4 bases, with 14 bases between them. From germline, CDR1 is SGHTA and CDR2 FQGTGA. The CDR3 totals 15 residues. CDR3 loop: CASSLGQGGPETQYF. In DNA, the CDR3 is TGTGCCAGCAGCTTAGGCCAGGGGGGGCCAGAGACCCAGTACTTC. The complete variable domain, with remaining parts taken from reference TRBV7-3 and TRBJ2-5, reads GAGVSQTPSNKVTEKGKYVELRCDPISGHTALYWYRQSLGQGPEFLIYFQGTGAADDSGLPNDRFFAVRPEGSVSTLKIQRTERGDSAVYLCASSLGQGGPETQYFGPGTRLLVL.

This clone was observed a single time. The V gene is TRBV6-1, the J gene TRBJ2-1, with D possibly TRBD2 on 5 matching bases. From germline, CDR1 is MNHNS and CDR2 SASEGT. Trimming removed 6 bases from V and 7 bases from J, with 10 bases in between. This CDR3 is built from 12 residues. CDR3 residues: CASRDFWNEQFF. CDR3 nucleotides: TGTGCCAGCAGGGACTTTTGGAATGAGCAGTTCTTC.

This chain links TRBV5-1 with TRBJ2-1; no clear D. Germline V gene lookup returns CDR1 SGHRS and CDR2 YFSETQ. Trimming cost V 2 bases and J 5 bases, with 8 bases left between them. The CDR3 covers 13 residues. The CDR3 DNA sequence: TGCGCCAGCAGCTTTTCCGTCGACAATGAGCAGTTCTTC. It translates to CASSFSVDNEQFF.

CDR3: CARRNAGEKGTDTQYF. The CDR3 DNA sequence: TGTGCCAGAAGGAATGCAGGGGAGAAAGGCACAGATACGCAGTATTTT. V and J are TRBV5-3 and TRBJ2-3, with D maybe TRBD1 (6 bases). TRBV5-3 is assigned to the ORF class and has an uncertain function. The length of the CDR3 is 16 residues. Trimming removed 5 bases from V and 1 base from J, with 17 bases in between.

J is TRBJ2-1 and V is TRBV4-1; 9 bases match TRBD1. This CDR3 contains 15 residues. J was trimmed by 1 base and V by 4 bases; bases with no gene match: 2. CDR1 is MGHRA and CDR2 is YSYEKL in the germline V gene. As DNA, the CDR3 is TGCGCCAGCAGCCTCGGGACAGGGTCCTACAATGAGCAGTTCTTC. It yields the protein CASSLGTGSYNEQFF.

This chain joins TRBV6-6 and TRBJ2-1; 10 nucleotides line up with TRBD2. With V trimmed by 8 bases and J by 8 bases, 9 bases remained unmatched. The germline gives CDR1 MNHNY, CDR2 SVGAGI (reference sequence). The CDR3 spans 14 residues. The CDR3 region is CASGPTSGTDEQFF. The CDR3 nucleotides read TGTGCCAGCGGACCTACTAGCGGGACCGATGAGCAGTTCTTC.

The V and J genes are TRBV15 and TRBJ2-7; 10 nucleotides align to TRBD1. CDR3 length: 18 amino acids. V shed 3 bases and J 7 bases; nucleotides not matched to a gene: 18. CDR1 and CDR2 (germline): LNHNV, YYDKDF (reference sequence). CDR3: CATSRGLTGTGVVFEQYF. For the CDR3, the DNA is TGTGCCACCAGCAGGGGCCTGACCGGGACAGGGGTAGTTTTTGAGCAGTACTTC.

The rearrangement joins TRBV19 to TRBJ2-5; D is ambiguous. V shed 3 bases and J shed 2 bases, with 10 bases lying between them. The CDR3 totals 14 residues. The germline V gene encodes CDR1 LNHDA and CDR2 SQIVND (reference sequence). CDR3 in amino acids: CASSMDVGQETQYF. CDR3 bases: TGTGCCAGTAGTATGGACGTGGGGCAAGAGACCCAGTACTTC.

V is TRBV6-6 and J is TRBJ1-2, with TRBD1 matching 7 bases. The V and J ends lost 6 bases and 8 bases, in that order; junction bases with no gene match: 6. The V gene's germline CDR1 is MNHNY and CDR2 SVGAGI (reference sequence). CDR3 length: 12 residues. The DNA for the CDR3 is TGTGCCAGCAGGCGACAGGGATACGGCTACACCTTC. Encoded protein: CASRRQGYGYTF.

The gene calls are TRBV28 and TRBJ1-5; 10 nucleotides align to TRBD1. Germline CDR1 MDHEN, CDR2 SYDVKM. This CDR3 spans 12 amino acids. CDR3 region: CGSGQGKQPQHF. Written as DNA, the CDR3 is TGTGGCTCGGGACAGGGGAAACAGCCCCAGCATTTT.

V and J are TRBV4-2 and TRBJ2-5; D might be TRBD1 (6 bases). V lost 0 bases and J 2 bases, leaving 16 bases between the germline ends. Per the germline V gene, CDR1 is LGHNA and CDR2 is YNFKEQ. CDR3 size: 17 residues. The chain's CDR3 is CASSQDGGLALQETQYF. As DNA, the CDR3 is TGTGCCAGCAGCCAAGATGGGGGCCTAGCCTTGCAAGAGACCCAGTACTTC.

The gene calls are TRBV5-5 and TRBJ2-5, with 7 bases that match TRBD2. V lost 4 bases, J lost 5 bases, and 8 bases stayed unmatched. Germline CDR1 SGHKS, CDR2 YYEKEE (reference sequence). This CDR3 spans 14 amino acids. This chain's CDR3 is CASSIPLGGETQYF. The CDR3 DNA is TGTGCCAGCAGCATACCCCTCGGGGGGGAGACCCAGTACTTC.

V and J are TRBV27 and TRBJ2-7; 8 bases match TRBD2. The germline V gene has CDR1 MNHEY and CDR2 SMNVEV (reference sequence). This CDR3 is 15 amino acids long. After removal of 6 bases from V and 5 bases from J, the junction contained 12 bases not matched to a gene. The CDR3 loop is CASSASGLVADEQYF. The CDR3 coding sequence is TGTGCCAGCAGCGCCTCGGGACTAGTTGCAGACGAGCAGTACTTC.

On this clone: The same CDR3 also results from other DNA sequences found in this sample. The chain employs TRBV5-1 and TRBJ2-3; a possible D gene is TRBD2 (6 bases). Germline V gene data show CDR1 as SGHRS and CDR2 as YFSETQ. The V end lost 5 bases, the J end lost 0 bases, and 10 bases lay between the germline ends. The length of the CDR3 is 14 residues. The CDR3: CASSSGTSTDTQYF. Written as DNA, the CDR3 is TGCGCCAGCAGTTCCGGGACTAGCACAGATACGCAGTATTTT.

The chain joins TRBV11-2 to TRBJ2-5; D uncertain. The length of the CDR3 is 15 residues. The germline CDR1 and CDR2 sequences are SGHAT and FQNNGV. The V gene lost 1 base and the J gene lost 5 bases, with 14 bases spanning the gap. CDR3 loop: CASSLVPVLWETQYF. For the CDR3, the DNA is TGTGCCAGCAGCTTAGTTCCCGTCCTCTGGGAGACCCAGTACTTC.

V gene TRBV7-2 combines with J gene TRBJ1-5; 7 positions agree with TRBD1. With 4 bases clipped from V and 5 bases from J, the junction kept 5 bases outside the gene matches. The CDR3 is made up of 14 amino acids. Germline loops: CDR1 SGHTA, CDR2 FQGNSA. The CDR3 here is CASSSYRGDQPQHF. As DNA, the CDR3 is TGTGCCAGCAGCTCATACAGGGGAGATCAGCCCCAGCATTTT.